Listed below are T cell receptor beta chains from one sample, sequenced in a study of shared clonotypes between healthy human individuals. Sequencing was performed with immunoSEQ multiplex PCR; in TCRdb, only in-frame clones are kept and a portion is missing. The data show about a million clones, over 60% seen once. Sequencing used memory CD4+ T cells sorted from blood. The source of these receptors is a man aged 18 to 30 in good health. CDR3s include the opening cysteine and the closing phenylalanine or tryptophan. Fields, in order: V gene, J gene, clone size, D gene, CDR3 protein, CDR3 DNA. D genes are given only for firm matches. Clone sizes are given selectively: once, few, many, or a class where the clone is expanded.

V gene: TRBV5-1; J gene: TRBJ1-4; clone size: -; D gene: -; CDR3 protein: CASSAKLGEKLFF; CDR3 DNA: TGCGCCAGCAGCGCTAAACTCGGGGAAAAACTGTTTTTT
V gene: TRBV18; J gene: TRBJ1-4; clone size: -; D gene: TRBD1; CDR3 protein: CASSPPGQGREKLFF; CDR3 DNA: TGTGCCAGCTCACCACCGGGACAGGGGCGTGAAAAACTGTTTTTT
V gene: TRBV14; J gene: TRBJ2-3; clone size: -; D gene: -; CDR3 protein: CASSQGVGGRTDTQYF; CDR3 DNA: TGTGCCAGCAGCCAAGGAGTGGGGGGGCGCACAGATACGCAGTATTTT
V gene: TRBV6-5; J gene: TRBJ2-1; clone size: -; D gene: TRBD2; CDR3 protein: CASSYSLLAGGGAQFF; CDR3 DNA: TGTGCCAGCAGTTACTCGTTACTAGCGGGAGGGGGGGCGCAGTTCTTC
V gene: TRBV6-1; J gene: TRBJ1-4; clone size: -; D gene: -; CDR3 protein: CASSGTGLTTNEKLFF; CDR3 DNA: TGTGCCAGCAGTGGTACAGGGCTGACAACTAATGAAAAACTGTTTTTT
V gene: TRBV6-1; J gene: TRBJ1-1; clone size: -; D gene: TRBD1; CDR3 protein: CASSTRTGSTEAFF; CDR3 DNA: TGTGCCAGCAGTACGAGGACAGGGAGCACTGAAGCTTTCTTT
V gene: TRBV6-5; J gene: TRBJ1-2; clone size: -; D gene: -; CDR3 protein: CASSYRMDYRGTF; CDR3 DNA: TGTGCCAGCAGTTACAGGATGGACTACCGGGGAACCTTC
V gene: TRBV7-2; J gene: TRBJ1-2; clone size: -; D gene: TRBD1; CDR3 protein: CASSFTDRGPYGYTF; CDR3 DNA: TGTGCCAGCAGCTTTACGGACAGGGGCCCATATGGCTACACCTTC
V gene: TRBV14; J gene: TRBJ2-5; clone size: once; D gene: TRBD2; CDR3 protein: CASSPLAAGGTFKETQYF; CDR3 DNA: TGTGCCAGCAGCCCCTTGGCCGCGGGAGGTACCTTTAAAGAGACCCAGTACTTC
V gene: TRBV10-3; J gene: TRBJ2-4; clone size: -; D gene: -; CDR3 protein: CAISESGNIQYF; CDR3 DNA: TGTGCCATCAGTGAGTCGGGAAACATTCAGTACTTC
V gene: TRBV5-6; J gene: TRBJ1-2; clone size: -; D gene: TRBD1; CDR3 protein: CASSLRDRVGGSGYTF; CDR3 DNA: TGTGCCAGCAGCTTGCGGGACAGGGTAGGGGGGAGCGGCTACACCTTC
V gene: TRBV18; J gene: TRBJ1-6; clone size: once; D gene: TRBD1; CDR3 protein: CASSPGRQGGSPLHF; CDR3 DNA: TGTGCCAGCTCACCCGGGAGACAGGGGGGTTCACCCCTCCACTTT
V gene: TRBV4-1; J gene: TRBJ2-4; clone size: -; D gene: -; CDR3 protein: CASSQPGRERAGAKNIQYF; CDR3 DNA: TGCGCCAGCAGCCAACCGGGCAGGGAAAGAGCAGGGGCCAAAAACATTCAGTACTTC
V gene: TRBV9; J gene: TRBJ2-3; clone size: once; D gene: TRBD2; CDR3 protein: CASSVEPSGGFSTDTQYF; CDR3 DNA: TGTGCCAGCAGCGTAGAGCCTAGCGGGGGTTTTAGCACAGATACGCAGTATTTT
V gene: TRBV10-1; J gene: TRBJ1-1; clone size: once; D gene: TRBD1; CDR3 protein: CASSEDLGTGREAFF; CDR3 DNA: TGCGCCAGCAGTGAGGATCTCGGGACAGGACGTGAAGCTTTCTTT
V gene: TRBV18; J gene: TRBJ1-2; clone size: -; D gene: -; CDR3 protein: CASSPGSDYGYTF; CDR3 DNA: TGTGCCAGCTCACCAGGATCGGACTATGGCTACACCTTC
V gene: TRBV6-1; J gene: TRBJ2-3; clone size: -; D gene: -; CDR3 protein: CASSEGLARGDTQYF; CDR3 DNA: TGTGCCAGCAGTGAAGGCCTAGCACGAGGGGATACGCAGTATTTT
V gene: TRBV9; J gene: TRBJ2-7; clone size: -; D gene: -; CDR3 protein: CASSRAPQWNYEQYF; CDR3 DNA: TGTGCCAGCAGTCGGGCTCCCCAATGGAACTACGAGCAGTACTTC
V gene: TRBV2; J gene: TRBJ2-5; clone size: -; D gene: -; CDR3 protein: CASSRNSQETQYF; CDR3 DNA: TGTGCCAGCAGTCGAAACAGCCAAGAGACCCAGTACTTC
V gene: TRBV5-6; J gene: TRBJ2-5; clone size: -; D gene: -; CDR3 protein: CASSLGTGRGQETQYF; CDR3 DNA: TGTGCCAGCAGCTTAGGTACGGGGAGAGGGCAAGAGACCCAGTACTTC
V gene: TRBV15; J gene: TRBJ1-3; clone size: -; D gene: TRBD1; CDR3 protein: CASSTGVTGNTIYF; CDR3 DNA: TGTGCCTCCTCGACAGGGGTTACGGGAAACACCATATATTTT
V gene: TRBV6-1; J gene: TRBJ2-7; clone size: -; D gene: TRBD1; CDR3 protein: CASSPAGQGYEQYF; CDR3 DNA: TGTGCCAGCAGTCCTGCGGGACAGGGGTACGAGCAGTACTTC
V gene: TRBV25-1; J gene: TRBJ2-7; clone size: -; D gene: -; CDR3 protein: CASTGNSYEQYF; CDR3 DNA: TGTGCCAGCACCGGGAACTCCTACGAGCAGTACTTC
V gene: TRBV11-2; J gene: TRBJ2-5; clone size: -; D gene: -; CDR3 protein: CASSFGRSGSRETQYF; CDR3 DNA: TGTGCCAGCAGCTTTGGCCGCAGCGGGTCGCGAGAGACCCAGTACTTC
V gene: TRBV7-3; J gene: TRBJ1-1; clone size: -; D gene: TRBD1; CDR3 protein: CASSLGTGVAEAFF; CDR3 DNA: TGTGCCAGCAGCTTAGGGACAGGGGTCGCTGAAGCTTTCTTT